This T cell receptor (beta chain) was obtained from a study of cytomegalovirus exposure and HLA in healthy donors. Overall study results and limits: Association of a missense DCLRE1C variant with TCR beta V- and J-gene trimming was reported in a later analysis. Later examination showed HLA-associated TCR beta chains had greater clonal expansion than equally common others.

Germline V CDR1 and CDR2: LNHDA, SQIVND (reference sequence). With 1 base clipped from V and 5 bases from J, the junction kept 5 bases outside the gene matches. CDR3 length equals 15 residues. Although they were nominally healthy when sampled, donors likely had unrecorded immune exposures. Regarding this clone: Its matching antigen is unknown.

The PCR was carried out with 60 Vbeta primers and 13 Jbeta primers. The protocol was immunoSEQ multiplex PCR, while the TCRdb copy is restricted to in-frame clones and leaves out a portion. The sample lists 100,000 to 150,000 clones, 80% occurring once. This receptor was identified in a man aged 25 to 40 in good health and CMV-seropositive. The sample was PBMCs. The chain joins TRBV19 to TRBJ2-5; 9 bases are shared with TRBD2. The CDR3 DNA reads as TGTGCCAGTAGTATAGGATCCAGCGGGGGGGAGACCCAGTACTTC. It is translated as CASSIGSSGGETQYF.